Each of the 32 T cell receptor beta chains below was sequenced from the same sample in a study of T cells expressing NK-cell markers. TCRdb reanalyzed the 5' RACE reads and collapses them to one entry per CDR3 protein, without DNA. The sample holds 500,000 or so distinct CDR3 sequences. Sequencing was performed on blood T cells: a sorted CD56 or NKG2C T cell subset, CD4+ or CD8+ T cells, or bulk PBMC T cells (not recorded which). These receptors came from a man aged 18 to 30 in good health.

The V gene is TRBV5-6, the J gene TRBJ2-1. Germline CDR1 reads SGHDT; CDR2 reads YYEEEE. The CDR3 spans 16 residues. The CDR3 spells CASSLAWPNRYNEQFF.

V gene TRBV15 combines with J gene TRBJ2-1. CDR3 length: 13 amino acids. From germline, CDR1 is LNHNV and CDR2 YYDKDF (reference sequence). The CDR3 sequence is CATSRVWVSEQFF.

The chain has TRBV7-2 and TRBJ2-5; TCRdb picks TRBD2, but there is no DNA to check that call. CDR3 length: 16 amino acids. Germline V CDR1 and CDR2: SGHTA, FQGNSA. The CDR3 is CASSQRLAGLKETQYF.

This chain links TRBV5-1 with TRBJ1-3; TCRdb's D call of TRBD1 is untestable without DNA. The CDR3 loop spans 16 amino acids. Germline CDR1 SGHRS, CDR2 YFSETQ. This CDR3 is CASSLQGIISGNTIYF.

This chain connects TRBV10-2 to TRBJ2-3; TCRdb's D call, TRBD2, is unchecked because there is no DNA. Germline loops: CDR1 WSHSY, CDR2 SAAADI. The CDR3 is 14 residues long. Here the CDR3 reads CALRALAGMHTQYF.

The chain recombines TRBV5-1 with TRBJ2-1; the TCRdb D gene call, TRBD1, has no DNA to confirm it. This CDR3 is built from 14 residues. In germline, CDR1 is SGHRS, CDR2 YFSETQ. The CDR3: CASSFGRVYNEQFF. Full variable domain (remainder filled in from reference TRBV5-1 and TRBJ2-1): KAGVTQTPRYLIKTRGQQVTLSCSPISGHRSVSWYQQTPGQGLQFLFEYFSETQRNKGNFPGRFSGRQFSNSRSEMNVSTLELGDSALYLCASSFGRVYNEQFFGPGTRLTVL.

This rearrangement joins TRBV4-1 to TRBJ1-3; TCRdb reports TRBD1, a call that lacks DNA to check it against. The CDR3 is 15 residues long. The germline gives CDR1 MGHRA, CDR2 YSYEKL. This CDR3 is CASSQTRDAGNTIYF.

The CDR3 sequence: CAWGTGYPLDEQFF. The V gene is TRBV30, the J gene TRBJ2-1; TCRdb outputs TRBD1, but without DNA this stays unchecked. The germline V gene has CDR1 GTSNPN and CDR2 SVGIG (reference sequence). The CDR3 runs 14 residues.

This sequence joins TRBV6-1 and TRBJ2-3; checking the TCRdb D call of TRBD2 is not possible without DNA. The CDR3 contains 13 residues. Germline CDR1 and CDR2: MNHNS and SASEGT. CDR3 sequence: CASSEGTPNTQYF.

The chain is built from TRBV29-1 and TRBJ1-2; the TCRdb D gene call, TRBD1, has no DNA to confirm it. Germline V lookup: CDR1 SQVTM, CDR2 ANQGSEA. The CDR3 runs to 12 residues. CDR3 amino acids: CSVARTDYGYTF.

J is TRBJ1-5 and V is TRBV12-3 or TRBV12-4; as DNA is missing, the TRBD1 call by TCRdb cannot be tested. The CDR3 consists of 16 residues. CDR3 amino acids: CASSFEGTSTNQPQHF.

The genes are TRBV7-2 and TRBJ1-5. The CDR3 has 12 residues. CDR1 is SGHTA and CDR2 is FQGNSA in the germline V gene. The CDR3 sequence: CASRKENQPQHF.

This chain links TRBV6-2 or TRBV6-3 with TRBJ2-7; TCRdb lists TRBD2, though no DNA is available to test this call. This CDR3 has 14 amino acids. Germline assignment: CDR1 MNHEY and CDR2 SVGEGT. This CDR3 is CASSLSGTSNEQYF.

The chain carries TRBV9 and TRBJ1-6; the TCRdb D gene call, TRBD1, has no DNA to confirm it. The CDR3 consists of 15 residues. Germline loops: CDR1 SGDLS, CDR2 YYNGEE. The CDR3: CASSPKGQGDSPLHF. The full variable domain, in which reference TRBV9 and TRBJ1-6 provide the parts outside the CDR3, is DSGVTQTPKHLITATGQRVTLRCSPRSGDLSVYWYQQSLDQGLQFLIQYYNGEERAKGNILERFSAQQFPDLHSELNLSSLELGDSALYFCASSPKGQGDSPLHFGNGTRLTVT.

The rearrangement uses TRBV11-2 and TRBJ2-3; TCRdb reports TRBD1, a call that lacks DNA to check it against. Germline V gives CDR1 SGHAT, CDR2 FQNNGV. This CDR3 region has 14 residues. The CDR3 spells CASSVPIATDTQYF.

The chain recombines TRBV4-3 with TRBJ1-2; TCRdb proposes TRBD1, but this gene call is untestable without DNA. The germline gives CDR1 LGHNA, CDR2 YSLEER. The CDR3 is 16 residues long. The chain's CDR3 is CASSQGGTGVVYGYTF.

The J gene is TRBJ2-3, the V gene TRBV20-1; TCRdb's assignment of TRBD2 cannot be checked, as there is no DNA. There are 16 residues in the CDR3. Germline V gene sequence: CDR1 DFQATT, CDR2 SNEGSKA (reference sequence). The CDR3 spells CSARVRTSGIADTQYF.

The J gene is TRBJ2-1, the V gene TRBV20-1. Germline values: CDR1 DFQATT, CDR2 SNEGSKA (reference sequence). This CDR3 has 14 amino acids. The CDR3 region is CSAASGFAYNEQFF.

The genes are TRBV20-1 and TRBJ1-4; no DNA is available, so the TRBD1 call from TCRdb remains unchecked. Germline V lookup: CDR1 DFQATT, CDR2 SNEGSKA (reference sequence). This CDR3 has 15 residues. The CDR3 sequence is CSASFPRGGDEKLFF.

The chain recombines TRBV11-2 with TRBJ1-1. Per the germline V gene, CDR1 is SGHAT and CDR2 is FQNNGV. The CDR3 extends over 14 amino acids. The CDR3 reads CASSLSLMNTEAFF. The complete variable domain, with remaining parts taken from reference TRBV11-2 and TRBJ1-1, reads EAGVAQSPRYKIIEKRQSVAFWCNPISGHATLYWYQQILGQGPKLLIQFQNNGVVDDSQLPKDRFSAERLKGVDSTLKIQPAKLEDSAVYLCASSLSLMNTEAFFGQGTRLTVV.

The genes are TRBV10-2 and TRBJ2-5; TCRdb designates TRBD1, a call that cannot be tested without DNA. The CDR3 extends over 11 amino acids. The V gene's germline CDR1 is WSHSY and CDR2 SAAADI. This CDR3 is CASYTGETQYF.

The rearrangement uses TRBV11-2 and TRBJ2-3. In germline, CDR1 is SGHAT, CDR2 FQNNGV. The CDR3 is 15 amino acids. The CDR3 here is CASSFQGLAPDTQYF.

The V gene is TRBV9, the J gene TRBJ2-3; absent DNA, TCRdb's TRBD2 call cannot be checked. The CDR3 consists of 20 residues. Germline CDR1 and CDR2: SGDLS and YYNGEE. The CDR3 here is CASSVASGGGRASSTDTQYF.

The chain carries TRBV15 and TRBJ1-2; TCRdb gives TRBD1 as the D gene, but with no DNA this cannot be confirmed. This CDR3 has 14 residues. Germline-derived CDR1 and CDR2 are LNHNV and YYDKDF (reference sequence). The CDR3 here is CATSRAGTAHGYTF.

The chain is built from TRBV12-3 or TRBV12-4 and TRBJ1-1; without DNA, the TCRdb call of TRBD1 cannot be checked. CDR3 length equals 13 residues. The CDR3 loop is CASSSGESTEAFF.

This sequence joins TRBV14 and TRBJ1-4; with no DNA, the TCRdb D assignment of TRBD1 cannot be verified. The CDR3 extends over 15 amino acids. From germline, CDR1 is SGHDN and CDR2 FVKESK. CDR3 in amino acids: CASSQVRDRDEKLFF.

The genes are TRBV9 and TRBJ1-1; the D call of TRBD1 rests on TCRdb alone, since no DNA is present to check it. This CDR3 region has 14 residues. Germline assignment: CDR1 SGDLS and CDR2 YYNGEE. The CDR3 loop reads CASSRGQGDTEAFF.

The genes are TRBV12-3 or TRBV12-4 and TRBJ2-1. The CDR3 is 15 amino acids. The CDR3 sequence: CASSRGTTPNHEQFF.

The CDR3: CASSPGSTKNIQYF. The genes are TRBV5-1 and TRBJ2-4; TCRdb's D gene call, TRBD1, goes unchecked for lack of DNA. The CDR3 spans 14 residues. Germline-derived CDR1 and CDR2 are SGHRS and YFSETQ.

This chain connects TRBV4-1 to TRBJ2-1; TCRdb picks TRBD2, but there is no DNA to check that call. The CDR3 totals 16 residues. CDR1 is MGHRA, CDR2 YSYEKL, per germline. CDR3 residues: CASSSGLAGFYNEQFF.

The chain is built from TRBV5-1 and TRBJ2-5. Germline-derived CDR1 and CDR2 are SGHRS and YFSETQ. This CDR3 contains 14 residues. The CDR3 region is CASSPYQPGETQYF.

The chain is built from TRBV20-1 and TRBJ1-2. CDR3 length equals 13 residues. Germline CDR1 is DFQATT and CDR2 is SNEGSKA (reference sequence). This chain's CDR3 is CSARMAPNYGYTF.